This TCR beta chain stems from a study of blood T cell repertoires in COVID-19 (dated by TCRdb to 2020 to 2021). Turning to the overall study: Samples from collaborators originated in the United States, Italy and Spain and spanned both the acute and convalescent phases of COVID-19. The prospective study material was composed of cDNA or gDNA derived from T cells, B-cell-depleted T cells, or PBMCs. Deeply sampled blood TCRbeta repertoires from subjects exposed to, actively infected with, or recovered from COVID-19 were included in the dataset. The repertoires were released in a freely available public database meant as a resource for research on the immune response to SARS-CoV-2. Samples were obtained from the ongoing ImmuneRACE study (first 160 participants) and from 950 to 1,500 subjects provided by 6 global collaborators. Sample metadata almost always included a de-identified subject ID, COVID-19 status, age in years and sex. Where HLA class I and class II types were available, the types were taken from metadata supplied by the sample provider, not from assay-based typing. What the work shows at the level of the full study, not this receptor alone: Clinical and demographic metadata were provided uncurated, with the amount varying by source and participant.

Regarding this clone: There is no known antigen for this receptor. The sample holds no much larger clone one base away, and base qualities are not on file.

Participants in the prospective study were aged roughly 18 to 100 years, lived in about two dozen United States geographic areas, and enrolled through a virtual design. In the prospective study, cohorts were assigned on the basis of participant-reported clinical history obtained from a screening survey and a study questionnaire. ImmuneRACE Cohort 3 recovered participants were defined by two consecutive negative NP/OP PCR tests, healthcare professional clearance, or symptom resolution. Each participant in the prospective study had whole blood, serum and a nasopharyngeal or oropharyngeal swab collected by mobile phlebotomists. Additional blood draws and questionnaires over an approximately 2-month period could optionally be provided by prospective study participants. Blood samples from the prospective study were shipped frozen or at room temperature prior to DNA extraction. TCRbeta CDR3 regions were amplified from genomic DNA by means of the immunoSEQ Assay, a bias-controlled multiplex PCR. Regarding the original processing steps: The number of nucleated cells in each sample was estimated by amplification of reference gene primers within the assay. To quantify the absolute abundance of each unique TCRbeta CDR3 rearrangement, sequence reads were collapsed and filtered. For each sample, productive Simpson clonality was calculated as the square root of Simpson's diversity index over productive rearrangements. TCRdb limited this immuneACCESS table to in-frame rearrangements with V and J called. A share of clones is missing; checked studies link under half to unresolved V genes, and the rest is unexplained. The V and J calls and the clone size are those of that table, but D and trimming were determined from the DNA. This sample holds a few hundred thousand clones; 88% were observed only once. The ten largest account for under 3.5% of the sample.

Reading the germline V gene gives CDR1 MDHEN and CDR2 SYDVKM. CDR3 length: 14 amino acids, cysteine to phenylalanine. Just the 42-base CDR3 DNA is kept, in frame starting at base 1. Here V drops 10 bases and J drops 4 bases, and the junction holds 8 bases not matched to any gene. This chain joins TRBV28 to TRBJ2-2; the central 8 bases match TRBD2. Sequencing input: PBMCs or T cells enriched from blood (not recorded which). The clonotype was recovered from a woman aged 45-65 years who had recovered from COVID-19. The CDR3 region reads CATSRGRRTGELFF. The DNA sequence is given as TGTGCCACCTCCCGCGGGAGGCGCACCGGGGAGCTGTTTTTT.